One sample yielded the 14 T cell receptor beta chains listed below, sequenced in a study of blood T cell repertoires in COVID-19. TCRdb's copy holds only in-frame clones and misses some; the assay was immunoSEQ multiplex PCR. The repertoire consists of over 200,000 clones, with around 82% occurring once and the leading ten covering approximately 5.4%. The sequencing sample was made of peripheral blood. All receptors derive from a man older than 75 with acute or convalescent COVID-19.

The J gene is TRBJ1-5, the V gene TRBV28; 7 bases match TRBD1. The V and J ends lost 5 bases and 2 bases, in that order; junction bases with no gene match: 9. Looked up from germline, CDR1 is MDHEN and CDR2 is SYDVKM. This CDR3 comprises 16 residues. This chain's CDR3 is CASSRWGDRGNQPQHF. The CDR3 DNA reads as TGTGCCAGCAGTAGATGGGGCGACAGGGGCAATCAGCCCCAGCATTTT.

This chain links TRBV10-3 with TRBJ2-7; 7 bases fit TRBD1. This CDR3 is 13 amino acids long. Losses at the gene ends were 5 bases for V and 2 bases for J; bases not matched to a gene: 3. Germline-derived CDR1 and CDR2 are ENHRY and SYGVKD. CDR3 in amino acids: CAISTGTAYEQYF. The CDR3 DNA sequence: TGTGCCATCAGTACGGGGACAGCCTACGAGCAGTACTTC.

The chain combines TRBV28 with TRBJ2-7, with 7 positions matching TRBD1. After removal of 4 bases from V and 0 bases from J, the junction contained 9 bases not matched to a gene. Germline loops: CDR1 MDHEN, CDR2 SYDVKM. The CDR3 totals 16 residues. CDR3 bases: TGTGCCAGCAGTTCCACCGGACAGGACCTCTCCTACGAGCAGTACTTC. Residues: CASSSTGQDLSYEQYF.

The V call is TRBV5-4, the J call TRBJ1-1; possibly TRBD1 for D (5 bases). The germline CDR1 and CDR2 sequences are SGHNT and YYREEE (reference sequence). Trimming took 1 base from V and 5 from J, leaving 9 bases between them. This CDR3 is built from 13 residues. CDR3 amino acids: CASSLMGGTEAFF. The CDR3, as DNA: TGTGCCAGCAGCTTGATGGGGGGGACTGAAGCTTTCTTT.

The CDR3 sequence is CATGTSGKNEQFF. In DNA, the CDR3 is TGTGCCACTGGGACTAGCGGGAAGAATGAGCAGTTCTTC. The gene calls are TRBV10-3 and TRBJ2-1; TRBD2 matches 13 bases. The CDR3 has 13 residues. Germline lookup yields CDR1 ENHRY and CDR2 SYGVKD. J was trimmed by 7 bases and V by 10 bases; bases with no gene match: 4.

The V and J genes are TRBV18 and TRBJ1-1; 7 bases are a match to TRBD1. The CDR3 totals 13 residues. CDR1 and CDR2 from the germline V gene are KGHSH and LQKENI. V shed 2 bases, J shed 6 bases, and the junction held 3 bases outside the gene matches. The CDR3 DNA reads as TGTGCCAGCTCACCAAGACAGGGAGCTGAAGCTTTCTTT. Its protein is CASSPRQGAEAFF.

The CDR3 nucleotides are TGTGCCATCAGTGAAGGGACTAGCGGGCTTTCTTACGAGCAGTACTTC. Protein sequence: CAISEGTSGLSYEQYF. The chain combines TRBV10-3 with TRBJ2-7; the match to TRBD2 covers 12 bases. This CDR3 region has 16 residues. Looked up from germline, CDR1 is ENHRY and CDR2 is SYGVKD. V was clipped by 3 bases and J by 4 bases; unmatched bases: 7.

The chain combines TRBV10-2 with TRBJ2-5, with 9 bases identical to TRBD1. Germline values: CDR1 WSHSY, CDR2 SAAADI. With 5 bases clipped from V and 3 bases from J, the junction kept 10 bases outside the gene matches. The CDR3 spans 16 residues. This CDR3 reads CASSTRLGQGEETQYF. The DNA for the CDR3 is TGCGCCAGCAGTACGCGTTTGGGACAGGGAGAAGAGACCCAGTACTTC.

V is TRBV20-1 and J is TRBJ2-7; D gene ambiguous. From germline, CDR1 is DFQATT and CDR2 SNEGSKA (reference sequence). The V gene lost 3 bases and the J gene lost 1 base, with 7 bases spanning the gap. CDR3 length: 12 residues. CDR3 DNA sequence: TGCAGTGCTAGTGTCACATCCTACGAGCAGTACTTC. Its protein is CSASVTSYEQYF.

This chain links TRBV28 with TRBJ1-5, with a tentative D call TRBD1 (6 bases). Trimming took off 3 bases at V and 3 bases at J, with 9 bases between the two ends. The CDR3 is 14 amino acids. Germline values: CDR1 MDHEN, CDR2 SYDVKM. The CDR3 sequence: CASSLGGPNQPQHF. The CDR3 DNA is TGTGCCAGCAGTTTGGGGGGGCCCAATCAGCCCCAGCATTTT.

This clone was observed a single time. The CDR3 DNA is TGTGCCAGCAGTGAATCTGGCCTCAACACAGATACGCAGTATTTT. Its translation: CASSESGLNTDTQYF. The V and J genes are TRBV6-1 and TRBJ2-3; D not certain. Germline V CDR1 and CDR2: MNHNS, SASEGT. The CDR3 spans 15 residues. V gave up 2 bases and J gave up 2 bases, with 11 bases separating them.

The genes are TRBV29-1 and TRBJ2-3, with D hard to call. Deletions cut 3 bases from V and 4 bases from J, with 8 bases between. Germline assignment: CDR1 SQVTM and CDR2 ANQGSEA. This CDR3 region has 12 residues. The CDR3 sequence: CSVDAGSDTQYF. The CDR3 coding sequence is TGCAGCGTTGACGCAGGTTCAGATACGCAGTATTTT.

The V and J genes are TRBV18 and TRBJ2-3; the D is unclear. Germline V gene sequence: CDR1 KGHSH, CDR2 LQKENI. V lost 5 bases to trimming and J lost 5 bases, with 14 bases between them. The CDR3 extends over 14 amino acids. The CDR3 reads CASSSTLGGDTQYF. CDR3 DNA: TGTGCCAGCTCATCCACGCTAGGTGGAGATACGCAGTATTTT.

The chain has TRBV5-8 and TRBJ1-3, with D maybe TRBD1 (5 bases). This CDR3 has 16 residues. Germline-derived CDR1 and CDR2 are SGHTS and YDEGEE. Trimming took off 4 bases at V and 3 bases at J, with 17 bases between the two ends. The DNA of the CDR3 is TGTGCCAGCAGCAGGGAGGGGTTTTCTTATGGAAACACCATATATTTT. It codes for CASSREGFSYGNTIYF.